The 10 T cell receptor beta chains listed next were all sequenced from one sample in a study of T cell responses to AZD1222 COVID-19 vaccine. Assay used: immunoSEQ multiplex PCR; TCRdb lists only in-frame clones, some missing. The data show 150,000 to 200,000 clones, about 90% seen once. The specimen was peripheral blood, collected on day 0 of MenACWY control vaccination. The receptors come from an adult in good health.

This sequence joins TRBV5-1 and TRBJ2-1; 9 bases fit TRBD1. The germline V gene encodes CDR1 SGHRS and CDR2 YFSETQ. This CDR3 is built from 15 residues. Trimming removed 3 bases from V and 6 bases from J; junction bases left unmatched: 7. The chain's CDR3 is CASSSTGTGINEQFF. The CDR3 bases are TGCGCCAGCAGCTCCACCGGGACAGGGATCAATGAGCAGTTCTTC.

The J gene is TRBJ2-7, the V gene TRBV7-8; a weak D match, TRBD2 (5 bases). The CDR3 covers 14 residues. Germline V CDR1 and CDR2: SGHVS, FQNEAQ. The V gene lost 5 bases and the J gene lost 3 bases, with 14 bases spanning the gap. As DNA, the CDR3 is TGTGCCAGCAGCCGAAAAGCCGGGGACTACGAGCAGTACTTC. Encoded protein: CASSRKAGDYEQYF.

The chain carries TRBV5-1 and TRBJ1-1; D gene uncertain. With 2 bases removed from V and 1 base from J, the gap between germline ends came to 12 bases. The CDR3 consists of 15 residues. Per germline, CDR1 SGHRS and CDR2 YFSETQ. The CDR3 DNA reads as TGCGCCAGCAGCTTCTACGGTGACAAGAACACTGAAGCTTTCTTT. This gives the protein CASSFYGDKNTEAFF.

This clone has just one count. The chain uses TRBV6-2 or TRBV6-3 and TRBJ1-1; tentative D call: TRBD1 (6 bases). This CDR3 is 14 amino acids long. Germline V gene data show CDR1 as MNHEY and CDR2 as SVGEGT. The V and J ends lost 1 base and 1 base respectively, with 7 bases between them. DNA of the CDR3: TGTGCCAGCAGTTACTTGGGACAGAACACTGAAGCTTTCTTT. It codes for CASSYLGQNTEAFF.

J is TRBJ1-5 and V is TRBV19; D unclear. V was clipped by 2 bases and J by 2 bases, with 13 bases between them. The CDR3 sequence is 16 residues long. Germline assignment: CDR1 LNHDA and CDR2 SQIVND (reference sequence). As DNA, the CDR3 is TGTGCCAGTAGTATACCCAGTGGTACTGGCAATCAGCCCCAGCATTTT. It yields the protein CASSIPSGTGNQPQHF.

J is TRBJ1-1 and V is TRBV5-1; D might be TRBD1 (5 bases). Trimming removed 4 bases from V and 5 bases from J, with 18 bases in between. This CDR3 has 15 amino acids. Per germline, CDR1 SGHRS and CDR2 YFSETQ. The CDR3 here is CASSGSSGGSTEAFF. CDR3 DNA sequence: TGCGCCAGCAGCGGGTCCAGTGGGGGGTCAACTGAAGCTTTCTTT.

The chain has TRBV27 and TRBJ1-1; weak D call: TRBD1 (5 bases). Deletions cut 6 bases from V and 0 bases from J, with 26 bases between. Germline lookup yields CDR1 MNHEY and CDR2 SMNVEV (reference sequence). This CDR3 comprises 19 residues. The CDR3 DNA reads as TGTGCCAGCAGGCACCAGTCCAGAGACAGCTCCCTTATGAACACTGAAGCTTTCTTT. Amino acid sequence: CASRHQSRDSSLMNTEAFF.

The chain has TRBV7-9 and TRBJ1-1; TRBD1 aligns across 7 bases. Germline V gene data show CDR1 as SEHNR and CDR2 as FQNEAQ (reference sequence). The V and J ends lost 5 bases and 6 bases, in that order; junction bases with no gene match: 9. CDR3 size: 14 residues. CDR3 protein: CASSISTGRAEAFF. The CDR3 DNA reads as TGTGCCAGCAGCATTTCGACAGGGAGGGCTGAAGCTTTCTTT.

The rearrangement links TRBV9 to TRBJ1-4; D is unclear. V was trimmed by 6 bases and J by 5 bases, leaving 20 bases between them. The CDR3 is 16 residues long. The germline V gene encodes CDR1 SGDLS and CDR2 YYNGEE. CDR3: CASNPDGGRANEKLFF. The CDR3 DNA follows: TGTGCCAGCAACCCGGACGGTGGTCGGGCAAATGAAAAACTGTTTTTT.

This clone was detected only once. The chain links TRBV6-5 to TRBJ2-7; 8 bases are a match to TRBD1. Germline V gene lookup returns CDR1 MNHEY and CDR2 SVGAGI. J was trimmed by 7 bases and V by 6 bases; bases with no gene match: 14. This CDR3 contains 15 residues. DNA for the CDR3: TGTGCCAGCAGCTTAACCGGGACAGGTTTTTGGGAGCAGTACTTC. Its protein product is CASSLTGTGFWEQYF.